Listed here is a single T cell receptor beta chain. Antigen specificity is unknown. The table came from immunoSEQ multiplex PCR; TCRdb's copy has only in-frame clones and leaves some out. The table shows about 45,000 clones, with around 90% occurring only once. This CDR3 is 14 amino acids long. Germline V CDR1 and CDR2: WSHSY, SAAADI. Trimming stripped 6 bases from V and 0 bases from J, with 8 bases between. These data originate in a study of resident and recirculating memory T cells in vitiligo. Study context: Shave-biopsy epidermis from lesional and nonlesional skin was sequenced alongside PBMCs. Points from the study as a whole: Non-conserved TCRs across sites and patients suggested distinct clones per lesion. No single dominant TCR clone appeared; lesion clonality varied.

The J gene is TRBJ2-2, the V gene TRBV10-2; D ambiguous. The sequence was collected from a male donor with vitiligo. The source material was blood. The CDR3 nucleotides read TGCGCCAGCAGAGAGGTAACGAACACCGGGGAGCTGTTTTTT. This sequence encodes CASREVTNTGELFF.